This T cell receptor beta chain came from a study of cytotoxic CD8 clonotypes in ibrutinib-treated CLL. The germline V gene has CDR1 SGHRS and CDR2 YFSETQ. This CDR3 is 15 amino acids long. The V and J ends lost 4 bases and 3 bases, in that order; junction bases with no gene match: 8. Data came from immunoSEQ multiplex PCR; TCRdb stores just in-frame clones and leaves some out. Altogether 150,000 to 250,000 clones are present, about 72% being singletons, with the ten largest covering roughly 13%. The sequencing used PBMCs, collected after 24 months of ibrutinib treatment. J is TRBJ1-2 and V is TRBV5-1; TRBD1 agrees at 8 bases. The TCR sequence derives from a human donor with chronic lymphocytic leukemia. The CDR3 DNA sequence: TGCGCCAGCAGCCCAAGGACAGGGACCGACTATGGCTACACCTTC. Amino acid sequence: CASSPRTGTDYGYTF.